A selection of T cell receptor beta chains follows, all from one sample in a study of cytomegalovirus exposure and HLA in healthy donors. Produced via immunoSEQ multiplex PCR; TCRdb's table is partial and in-frame only. The sample includes 38,000 or so clones. Sequencing was done on a sample of PBMCs. All receptors derive from a man in his forties in good health and CMV-seropositive. The CDR3 runs from the conserved cysteine through the conserved F or W. The D gene is left open where the match is weak.

D: TRBD1; V: TRBV15; length: 16; J: TRBJ1-1; CDR3: CATSRGTGGRSTEAFF
D: .; V: TRBV6-1; length: 12; J: TRBJ1-4; CDR3: CASSAIGEKLFF
D: TRBD2; V: TRBV30; length: 14; J: TRBJ2-1; CDR3: CAWSVGLAGVEQFF
D: TRBD2; V: TRBV29-1; length: 13; J: TRBJ2-1; CDR3: CSVGTSGSHEQFF
D: .; V: TRBV30; length: 12; J: TRBJ1-2; CDR3: CAWRRSFAGYTF
D: .; V: TRBV7-2; length: 16; J: TRBJ2-6; CDR3: CASSPGQVSGANVPTF
D: TRBD1; V: TRBV7-3; length: 14; J: TRBJ1-2; CDR3: CASSKTGTAYGYTF
D: .; V: TRBV29-1; length: 13; J: TRBJ2-7; CDR3: CSVQQPSDYEQYF
D: TRBD1; V: TRBV7-2; length: 19; J: TRBJ2-3; CDR3: CASSLAPGTGGLDTDTQYF
D: TRBD2; V: TRBV9; length: 16; J: TRBJ2-1; CDR3: CASSAGLVKAYNEQFF
D: .; V: TRBV5-4; length: 17; J: TRBJ2-5; CDR3: CASSLRARAGAWETQYF